One sample yielded the 5 T cell receptor beta chains listed below, sequenced in a study of cytomegalovirus exposure and HLA in healthy donors. The study ran its PCR with 60 Vbeta and 13 Jbeta primers. Assay used: immunoSEQ multiplex PCR; TCRdb lists only in-frame clones, some missing. In the table there are 200,000 to 250,000 clones, about 80% of which are singletons. Sequenced material: PBMCs. The receptors originated from an older woman in good health and CMV-seropositive.

CDR3 coding DNA: TGTGCTAGTGGTCGGGTGACCGTCTCTGGAAACACCATATATTTT. Protein: CASGRVTVSGNTIYF. The chain is built from TRBV12-5 and TRBJ1-3; D is uncertain. Germline V gene sequence: CDR1 LGHNT, CDR2 FRNRAP. The CDR3 extends over 15 amino acids. Trimming removed 5 bases from V and 0 bases from J, with 11 bases in between.

The rearrangement uses TRBV6-5 and TRBJ2-1; D remains ambiguous. V gave up 6 bases and J gave up 0 bases, with 12 bases separating them. This CDR3 region has 15 residues. In germline, CDR1 is MNHEY, CDR2 SVGAGI. The chain's CDR3 is CASRKVLSSYNEQFF. CDR3 bases: TGTGCCAGCAGAAAAGTCCTGAGCTCCTACAATGAGCAGTTCTTC.

The chain combines TRBV9 with TRBJ2-5; 7 bases are a match to TRBD2. This CDR3 has 16 residues. After removal of 3 bases from V and 1 base from J, the junction contained 9 bases not matched to a gene. The germline gives CDR1 SGDLS, CDR2 YYNGEE. The CDR3 coding sequence is TGTGCCAGCAGCGCGTTCAGGGAGGGCTCCCAAGAGACCCAGTACTTC. Translating gives CASSAFREGSQETQYF.

The genes are TRBV15 and TRBJ2-2; TRBD2 matches at 7 bases. This CDR3 has 15 amino acids. V trimming: 5 bases; J trimming: 13 bases; junction bases outside the gene matches: 16. CDR1 is LNHNV, CDR2 YYDKDF, per germline (reference sequence). Here the CDR3 reads CATSRGRVADRGLFF. The CDR3 nucleotides are TGTGCCACCAGCCGTGGGAGGGTAGCGGACCGTGGGCTGTTTTTT.

The chain links TRBV7-2 to TRBJ2-1; 9 bases are shared with TRBD2. V lost 2 bases to trimming and J lost 4 bases; unmatched junction nucleotides: 3. There are 15 residues in the CDR3. CDR1 and CDR2 from the germline V gene are SGHTA and FQGNSA. The CDR3 coding sequence is TGTGCCAGCAGCTTAATAGCGGGGGCATACAATGAGCAGTTCTTC. Protein sequence: CASSLIAGAYNEQFF.